This is a list of T cell receptor beta chains from one sample in a study of T cells in Graves' hyperthyroidism and ophthalmopathy. TCRdb re-analysed the multiplex PCR reads in MiXCR, keeping a single row per CDR3 protein. The sample lists some 300,000 distinct CDR3 sequences; roughly 18% were seen once. Input material: blood. Receptors originate from a man over 45 with Graves' ophthalmopathy. CDR3s include the opening cysteine and the closing phenylalanine or tryptophan. Fields, in order: D gene, V gene, J gene, clone size, CDR3 DNA, CDR3 protein. A D gene is named only where the DNA matches it firmly. Clone size is stated in some rows and not others, as once, few, many or a class when expanded.

>TRBD1|TRBV30|TRBJ2-2|many
TGTGCCTGGACAGGGGGCTCAATCTCTAGGGAGCTGTTTTTT
CAWTGGSISRELFF
>TRBD2|TRBV5-1|TRBJ2-1|NA
TGCGCCAGCAGGGGTACAGCTAGCGGGAGGCCCAGCTCCTACAATGGGCAGTTCTTC
CASRGTASGRPSSYNGQFF
>NA|TRBV20-1|TRBJ2-5|many
TGCAGTGCTGTGACAGACCTCTTACAAGAGACCCAGTACTTC
CSAVTDLLQETQYF
>NA|TRBV27|TRBJ2-5|many
TGTGCCAGCAGTATTTTGAAAGAAGGGGACGGTTACCAAGAGACCCAGTACTTC
CASSILKEGDGYQETQYF
>TRBD2|TRBV28|TRBJ2-7|many
TGTGCCAGCAGTCCCCCCAGCGGGGGCACGTACGAGCAGTACTTC
CASSPPSGGTYEQYF
>NA|TRBV5-5|TRBJ2-2|few
TGTGCCAGCAGCTTTCAGGGTAACACCGGGGAGCTGTTTTTT
CASSFQGNTGELFF
>NA|TRBV30|TRBJ2-5|many
TGTGCCTACCGACCACAGGGAGCGGAGACCCAGTACTTC
CAYRPQGAETQYF
>NA|TRBV5-1|TRBJ1-1|many
TGCGCCAGCGGTCAGGGTTCTCTCACTGAAGCTTTCTTT
CASGQGSLTEAFF
>NA|TRBV27|TRBJ2-3|many
TGTGCCAGCAGTTTAGTAGGGGGGGCTAGCACAGATACGCAGTATTTT
CASSLVGGASTDTQYF
>TRBD1|TRBV5-6|TRBJ1-5|NA
TGTGCCAGCAGCATCTCAGGGGGGCCCAGCAATCAGCCCCAGCATTTT
CASSISGGPSNQPQHF
>TRBD1|TRBV5-8|TRBJ1-1|NA
TGTGCCAGCAGCTCCCCCGGGTGGAGGGGGCAAACCGAAGCTTTCTTT
CASSSPGWRGQTEAFF
>TRBD2|TRBV9|TRBJ2-7|NA
TGTGCCAGCAGCGTAAGGAGTAGCGGGAGCGAGCAGTACTTC
CASSVRSSGSEQYF
>NA|TRBV29-1|TRBJ2-6|few
TGCAGCGTTGATGGTGGGGCCAACGTCCTGACTTTC
CSVDGGANVLTF
>NA|TRBV6-2/TRBV6-3|TRBJ2-3|NA
TGTGCCAGCAGTTACGGGGGGATTGGCACAGATACGCAGTATTTT
CASSYGGIGTDTQYF
>NA|TRBV20-1|TRBJ1-5|once
TGCAGTGCTGCAGAAGGGGCCAACGACCAGCCCCAGCATTTT
CSAAEGANDQPQHF
>NA|TRBV18|TRBJ2-4|many
TGTGCCAGCTCACCACCGACACCGAGTTGGAACATTCAGTACTTC
CASSPPTPSWNIQYF
>TRBD2|TRBV6-1|TRBJ2-2|few
TGTGCCAGCAGCCGTAGCGGGGACACCGGGGAGCTGTTTTTT
CASSRSGDTGELFF
>TRBD2|TRBV12-3/TRBV12-4|TRBJ2-7|NA
TGTGCCAGCAGTCCGGCCGGACTAGCGGTTAGGGGGCAGTACTTC
CASSPAGLAVRGQYF
>NA|TRBV20-1|TRBJ2-1|many
TGCAGTGCCGGTCAGGGATCCGGTGAGCAGTTCTTC
CSAGQGSGEQFF
>NA|TRBV6-1|TRBJ1-1|few
TGTGCCAGCAGTGTAGGCAGGATCCACACTGAAGCTTTCTTT
CASSVGRIHTEAFF
>NA|TRBV30|TRBJ1-6|NA
TGTGCCTGGAGTGAGGGCGCCTATAATTCACCCCTCCACTTT
CAWSEGAYNSPLHF
>NA|TRBV29-1|TRBJ2-3|NA
TGCAGCGACAGCGGGAGCACAGATACGCAGTATTTT
CSDSGSTDTQYF
>NA|TRBV19|TRBJ1-1|few
TGTGCCAGTAGTGGACAGACCTCTAACACTGAAGCTTTCTTT
CASSGQTSNTEAFF
>TRBD1|TRBV12-3/TRBV12-4|TRBJ1-5|many
TGTGCCAGCAGTCCGTCCGACAGGGGCAATCAGCCCCAGCATTTT
CASSPSDRGNQPQHF
>NA|TRBV7-9|TRBJ1-1|NA
TGTGCCAGCAGCCCCAAGGGCTCTGAAGCTTTCTTT
CASSPKGSEAFF
>NA|TRBV5-8|TRBJ2-7|NA
TGTGCCAGCAGCCGAGGGACTCACCCCGCCTACGAGCAGTACTTC
CASSRGTHPAYEQYF
>NA|TRBV28|TRBJ1-1|NA
TGTGCCAGCAGGGGGATACGGGGCACTGAAGCTTTCTTT
CASRGIRGTEAFF
>NA|TRBV2|TRBJ2-2|NA
TGTGCCAGCACCCTTCGGGACTCCACCGGGGAGCTGTTTTTT
CASTLRDSTGELFF
>NA|TRBV20-1|TRBJ2-7|few
TGCAGTGCTAGAGGCCCGGGGGACTACGAGCAGTACTTC
CSARGPGDYEQYF
>NA|TRBV30|TRBJ2-3|many
TGTGCCTGGTATACAGGGACGGCAGATACGCAGTATTTT
CAWYTGTADTQYF
>NA|TRBV9|TRBJ2-1|NA
TGTGCCAGCGCCATGGACAGTTACTACAATGAGCAGTTCTTC
CASAMDSYYNEQFF
>TRBD1|TRBV29-1|TRBJ1-6|NA
TGCAGCCCCCCGGGACAGAGCTCCTATAATTCACCCCTCCACTTT
CSPPGQSSYNSPLHF
>NA|TRBV5-1|TRBJ1-2|NA
TGCGCCAGCAGCTTGATGCAGGGTGATGGCTACACCTTC
CASSLMQGDGYTF
>NA|TRBV19|TRBJ2-5|NA
TGTGCCAGTAGTATTCCGCCGAGGGGCTCCCGACAAGAGACCCAGTACTTC
CASSIPPRGSRQETQYF
>NA|TRBV28|TRBJ2-3|NA
TGTGCCAGCAGTTTTTTACCCACTCCGGATACGCAGTATTTT
CASSFLPTPDTQYF
>NA|TRBV9|TRBJ2-2|NA
TGTGCCAGCAATGATGCGAACACCGGGGAGCTGTTTTTT
CASNDANTGELFF
>TRBD2|TRBV10-3|TRBJ2-1|few
TGTGCCATCAGTGTAGGGACTAGCCGTGACAATGAGCAGTTCTTC
CAISVGTSRDNEQFF
>TRBD2|TRBV24-1|TRBJ2-3|many
TGTGCCACCAGTGATTCTAGCGGGAGGGGTGCAGATACGCAGTATTTT
CATSDSSGRGADTQYF
>NA|TRBV6-1|TRBJ2-7|few
TGTGCCAGCAGTTCCGGAGGGGGGGCGGGCGAGCAGTACTTC
CASSSGGGAGEQYF
>NA|TRBV2|TRBJ1-1|NA
TGTGCCAGCAGTAGTAGGACCGCCCGGAACACTGAAGCTTTCTTT
CASSSRTARNTEAFF
>NA|TRBV24-1|TRBJ2-6|NA
TGTGCCACCAGTGACCGGGGAGGCGCTGGGGCCAACGTCCTGACTTTC
CATSDRGGAGANVLTF
>NA|TRBV28|TRBJ2-2|few
TGTGCCAGCAGTTTTGGCTATCCCACCGGCGAGCTGTTTTTT
CASSFGYPTGELFF
>NA|TRBV4-1|TRBJ1-2|many
TGCGCCAGCAGCCAGGCGGAGGGGAGGTATGGCTACACCTTC
CASSQAEGRYGYTF
>TRBD2|TRBV5-6|TRBJ2-1|few
TGTGCCAGCAGCTACCCCGGGACTAGCGGGTTAAGGTCCTACAATGAGCAGTTCTTC
CASSYPGTSGLRSYNEQFF
>TRBD2|TRBV20-1|TRBJ2-7|few
TGCAGCGTTACCGGGACTAGCAGGAGTATGAGCGAGCAGTACTTC
CSVTGTSRSMSEQYF
>TRBD2|TRBV29-1|TRBJ2-1|once
TGCAGCGTTCTTCTAGCGGGTTCCAATGAGCAGTTCTTC
CSVLLAGSNEQFF
>NA|TRBV3-1|TRBJ2-1|NA
TGTGCCAGCAGCAAGACCCCTTTCGAGACCAATGAGCAGTTCTTC
CASSKTPFETNEQFF
>TRBD2|TRBV7-9|TRBJ2-1|few
TGTGCCAGCAGCGCCGGGTCAGCGGGAGGGAAGTTCTTC
CASSAGSAGGKFF
>NA|TRBV7-2|TRBJ2-7|few
TGTGCCAGCAGCTTAGTTGGACGTGACAGGCCCTACGAGCAGTACTTC
CASSLVGRDRPYEQYF
>NA|TRBV5-1|TRBJ2-7|many
TGCGCCAGCAGCACGGGACAAACGGGAGACGAGCAGTACTTC
CASSTGQTGDEQYF
>TRBD1|TRBV3-1|TRBJ2-2|few
TGTGCCAGCAGCCTCGGGACAGGGGGCCCCGGGGAGCTGTTTTTT
CASSLGTGGPGELFF
>TRBD2|TRBV5-8|TRBJ2-2|few
TGTGCCAGCAGCGGCGGACTAGCGGGAGGGCCTAACGGGGAGCTGTTTTTT
CASSGGLAGGPNGELFF
>TRBD1|TRBV6-2/TRBV6-3|TRBJ2-2|NA
TGTGCCAGCAGTGGATATATGACAGGGGGTGGTACCGGGGAGCTGTTTTTT
CASSGYMTGGGTGELFF
>NA|TRBV5-1|TRBJ2-7|many
TGCGCCAGCAGCTTGGTAGCAGCGAGCTACGAGCAGTACTTC
CASSLVAASYEQYF
>TRBD2|TRBV2|TRBJ2-1|few
TGTGCCAGCAGTGAACCTGTGCGGGAGTCTTACAATGAGCAGTTCTTC
CASSEPVRESYNEQFF
>NA|TRBV3-1|TRBJ2-2|few
TGTGCCAGCAGCCAAACTAGCACGAACACCGGGGAGCTGTTTTTT
CASSQTSTNTGELFF
>NA|TRBV7-2|TRBJ2-3|many
TGTGCCAGCAGCTTAATGGCAGATACGCAGTATTTT
CASSLMADTQYF
>TRBD2|TRBV19|TRBJ2-1|few
TGTGCCAGTAGTATCTCAGCGGGAGAGCACAATGAGCAGTTCTTC
CASSISAGEHNEQFF